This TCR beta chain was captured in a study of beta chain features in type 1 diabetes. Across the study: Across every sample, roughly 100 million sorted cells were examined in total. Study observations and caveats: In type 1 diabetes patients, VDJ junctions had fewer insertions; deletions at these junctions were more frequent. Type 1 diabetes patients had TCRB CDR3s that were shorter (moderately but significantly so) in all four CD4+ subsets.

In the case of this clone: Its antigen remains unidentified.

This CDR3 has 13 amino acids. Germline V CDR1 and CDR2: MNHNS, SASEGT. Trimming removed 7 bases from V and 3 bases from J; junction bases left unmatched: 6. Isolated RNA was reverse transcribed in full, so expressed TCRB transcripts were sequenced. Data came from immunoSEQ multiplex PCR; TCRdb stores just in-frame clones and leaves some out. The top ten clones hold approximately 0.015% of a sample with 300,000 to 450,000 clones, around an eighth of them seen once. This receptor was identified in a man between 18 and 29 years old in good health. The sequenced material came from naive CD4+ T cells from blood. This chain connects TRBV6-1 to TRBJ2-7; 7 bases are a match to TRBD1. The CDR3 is CASTADRVYEQYF. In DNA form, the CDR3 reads TGTGCCAGCACCGCAGACAGGGTCTACGAGCAGTACTTC.